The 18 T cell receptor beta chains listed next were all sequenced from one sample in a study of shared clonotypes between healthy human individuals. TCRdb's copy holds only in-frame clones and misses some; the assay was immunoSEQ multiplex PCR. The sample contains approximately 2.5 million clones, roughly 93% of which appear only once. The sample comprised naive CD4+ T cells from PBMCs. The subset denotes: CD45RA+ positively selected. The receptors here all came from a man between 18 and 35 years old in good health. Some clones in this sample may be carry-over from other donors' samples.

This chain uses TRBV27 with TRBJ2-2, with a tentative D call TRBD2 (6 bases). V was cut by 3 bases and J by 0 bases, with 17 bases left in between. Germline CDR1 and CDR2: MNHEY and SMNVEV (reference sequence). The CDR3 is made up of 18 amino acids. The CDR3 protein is CASSFRGRSGPNTGELFF. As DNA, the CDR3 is TGTGCCAGCAGTTTTAGAGGGAGGAGCGGGCCGAACACCGGGGAGCTGTTTTTT.

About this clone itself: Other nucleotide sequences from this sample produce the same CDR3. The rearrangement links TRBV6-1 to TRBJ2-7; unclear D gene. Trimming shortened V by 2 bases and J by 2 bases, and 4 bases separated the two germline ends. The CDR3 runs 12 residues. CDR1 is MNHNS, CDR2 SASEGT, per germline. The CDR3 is CASSERTYEQYF. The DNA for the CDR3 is TGTGCCAGCAGTGAACGCACCTACGAGCAGTACTTC.

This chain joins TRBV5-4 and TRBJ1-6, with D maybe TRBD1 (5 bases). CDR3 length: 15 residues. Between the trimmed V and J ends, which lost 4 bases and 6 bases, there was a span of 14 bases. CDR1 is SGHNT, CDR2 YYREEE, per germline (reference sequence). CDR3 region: CASSGSGGTNSPLHF. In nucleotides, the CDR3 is TGTGCCAGCAGCGGATCCGGGGGGACTAATTCACCCCTCCACTTT.

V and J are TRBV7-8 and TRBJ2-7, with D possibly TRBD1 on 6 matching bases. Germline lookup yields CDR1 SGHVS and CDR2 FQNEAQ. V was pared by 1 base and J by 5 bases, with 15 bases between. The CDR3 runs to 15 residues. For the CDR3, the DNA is TGTGCCAGCAGCTTAGGGTTATTCAGGGGCCACGAGCAGTACTTC. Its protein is CASSLGLFRGHEQYF.

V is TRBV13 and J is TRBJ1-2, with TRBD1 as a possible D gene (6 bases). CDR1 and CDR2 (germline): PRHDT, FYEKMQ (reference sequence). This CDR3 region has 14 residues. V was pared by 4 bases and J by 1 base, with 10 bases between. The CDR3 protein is CASSWRDINYGYTF. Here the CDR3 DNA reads TGTGCCAGCAGCTGGCGGGACATTAACTATGGCTACACCTTC.

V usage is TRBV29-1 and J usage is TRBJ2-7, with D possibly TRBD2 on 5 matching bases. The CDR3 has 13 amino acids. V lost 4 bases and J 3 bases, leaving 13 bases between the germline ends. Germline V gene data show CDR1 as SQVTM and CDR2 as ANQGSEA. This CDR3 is CSVVGVGLYEQYF. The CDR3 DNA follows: TGCAGCGTTGTCGGGGTTGGGCTCTACGAGCAGTACTTC.

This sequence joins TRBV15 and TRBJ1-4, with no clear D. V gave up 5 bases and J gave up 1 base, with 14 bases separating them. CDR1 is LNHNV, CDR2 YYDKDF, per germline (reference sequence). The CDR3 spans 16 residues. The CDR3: CATSPFDKGTNEKLFF. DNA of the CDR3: TGTGCCACCAGCCCTTTCGATAAGGGAACTAATGAAAAACTGTTTTTT. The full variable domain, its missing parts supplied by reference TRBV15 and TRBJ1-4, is DAMVIQNPRYQVTQFGKPVTLSCSQTLNHNVMYWYQQKSSQAPKLLFHYYDKDFNNEADTPDNFQSRRPNTSFCFLDIRSPGLGDTAMYLCATSPFDKGTNEKLFFGSGTQLSVL.

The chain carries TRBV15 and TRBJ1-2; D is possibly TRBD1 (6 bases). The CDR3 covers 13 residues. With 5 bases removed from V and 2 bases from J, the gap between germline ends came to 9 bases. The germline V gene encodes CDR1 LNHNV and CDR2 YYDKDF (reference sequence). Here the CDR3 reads CATSAGVNYGYTF. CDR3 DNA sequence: TGTGCCACCAGCGCAGGGGTGAACTATGGCTACACCTTC.

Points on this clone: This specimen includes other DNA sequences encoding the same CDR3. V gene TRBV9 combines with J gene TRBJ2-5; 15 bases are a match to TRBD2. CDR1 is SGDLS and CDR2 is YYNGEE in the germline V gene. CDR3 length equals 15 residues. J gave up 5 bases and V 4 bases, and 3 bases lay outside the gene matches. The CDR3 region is CASSLGLAGGETQYF. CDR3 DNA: TGTGCCAGCAGCTTAGGACTAGCGGGAGGGGAGACCCAGTACTTC.

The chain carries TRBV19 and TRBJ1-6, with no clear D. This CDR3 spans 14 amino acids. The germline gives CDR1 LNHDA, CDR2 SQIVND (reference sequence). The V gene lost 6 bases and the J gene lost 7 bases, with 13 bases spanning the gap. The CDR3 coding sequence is TGTGCCAGTAGCCTTGATCGGGCAAATTCACCCCTCCACTTT. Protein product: CASSLDRANSPLHF.

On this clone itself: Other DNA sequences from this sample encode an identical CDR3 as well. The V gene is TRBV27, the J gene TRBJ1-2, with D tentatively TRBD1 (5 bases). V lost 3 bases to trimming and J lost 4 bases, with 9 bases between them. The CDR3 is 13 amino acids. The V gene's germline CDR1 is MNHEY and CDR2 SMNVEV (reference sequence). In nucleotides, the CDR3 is TGTGCCAGCAGTTTTGCAGGGAGCTATGGCTACACCTTC. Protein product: CASSFAGSYGYTF.

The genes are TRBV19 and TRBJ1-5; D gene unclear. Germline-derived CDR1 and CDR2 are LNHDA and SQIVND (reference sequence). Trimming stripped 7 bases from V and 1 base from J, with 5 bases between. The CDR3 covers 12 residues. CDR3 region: CASIRSNQPQHF. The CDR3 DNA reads TGTGCCAGTATAAGAAGCAATCAGCCCCAGCATTTT.

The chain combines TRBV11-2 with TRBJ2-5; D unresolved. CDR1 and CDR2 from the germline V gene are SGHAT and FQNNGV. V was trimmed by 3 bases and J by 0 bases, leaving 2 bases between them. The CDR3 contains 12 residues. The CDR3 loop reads CASSFYQETQYF. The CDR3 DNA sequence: TGTGCCAGCAGCTTCTACCAAGAGACCCAGTACTTC.

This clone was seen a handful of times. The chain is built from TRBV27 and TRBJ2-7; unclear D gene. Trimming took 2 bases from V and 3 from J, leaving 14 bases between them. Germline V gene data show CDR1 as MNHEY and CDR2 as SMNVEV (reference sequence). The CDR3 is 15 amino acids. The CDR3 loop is CASSLSFGWGYEQYF. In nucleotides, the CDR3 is TGTGCCAGCAGTTTAAGTTTTGGTTGGGGCTACGAGCAGTACTTC.

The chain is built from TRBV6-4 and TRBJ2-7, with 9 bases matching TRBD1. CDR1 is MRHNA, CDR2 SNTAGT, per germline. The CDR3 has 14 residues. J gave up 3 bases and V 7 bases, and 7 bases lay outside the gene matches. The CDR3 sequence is CASTPRDRVYEQYF. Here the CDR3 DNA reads TGTGCCAGCACCCCGAGGGACAGGGTCTACGAGCAGTACTTC.

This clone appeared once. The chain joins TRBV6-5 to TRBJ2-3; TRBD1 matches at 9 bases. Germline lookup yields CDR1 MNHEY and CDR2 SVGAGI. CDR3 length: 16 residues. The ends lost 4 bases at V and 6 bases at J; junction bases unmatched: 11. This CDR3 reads CASSWSGTGREDTQYF. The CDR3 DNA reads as TGTGCCAGCAGTTGGTCCGGGACAGGGAGGGAGGATACGCAGTATTTT.

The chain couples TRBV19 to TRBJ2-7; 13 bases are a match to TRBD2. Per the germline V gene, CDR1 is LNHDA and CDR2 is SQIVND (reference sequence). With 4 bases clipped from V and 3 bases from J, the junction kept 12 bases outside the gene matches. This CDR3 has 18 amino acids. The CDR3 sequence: CASSTQGLAGDRVYEQYF. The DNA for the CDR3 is TGTGCCAGTAGTACCCAAGGACTAGCGGGAGACCGAGTCTACGAGCAGTACTTC.

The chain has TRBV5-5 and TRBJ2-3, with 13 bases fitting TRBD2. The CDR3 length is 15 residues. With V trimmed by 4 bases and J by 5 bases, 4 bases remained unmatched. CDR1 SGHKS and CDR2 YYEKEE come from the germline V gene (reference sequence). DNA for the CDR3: TGTGCCAGCAGCGGACTAGCGGGAGTGAAAGATACGCAGTATTTT. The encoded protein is CASSGLAGVKDTQYF.